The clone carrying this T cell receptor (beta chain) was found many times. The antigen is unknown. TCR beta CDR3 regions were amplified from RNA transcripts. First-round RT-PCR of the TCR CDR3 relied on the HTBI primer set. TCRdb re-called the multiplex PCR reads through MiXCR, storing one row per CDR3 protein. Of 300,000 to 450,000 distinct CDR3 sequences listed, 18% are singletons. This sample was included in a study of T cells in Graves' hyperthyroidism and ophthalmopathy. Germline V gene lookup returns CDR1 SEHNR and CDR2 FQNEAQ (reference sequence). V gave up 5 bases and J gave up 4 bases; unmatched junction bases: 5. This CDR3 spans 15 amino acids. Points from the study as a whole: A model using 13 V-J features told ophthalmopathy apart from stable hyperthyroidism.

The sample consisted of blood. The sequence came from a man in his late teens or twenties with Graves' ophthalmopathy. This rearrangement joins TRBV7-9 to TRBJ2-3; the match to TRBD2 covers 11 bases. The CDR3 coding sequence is TGTGCCAGCAGCCAGACTAGCGGGGCCTCAGATACGCAGTATTTT. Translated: CASSQTSGASDTQYF.